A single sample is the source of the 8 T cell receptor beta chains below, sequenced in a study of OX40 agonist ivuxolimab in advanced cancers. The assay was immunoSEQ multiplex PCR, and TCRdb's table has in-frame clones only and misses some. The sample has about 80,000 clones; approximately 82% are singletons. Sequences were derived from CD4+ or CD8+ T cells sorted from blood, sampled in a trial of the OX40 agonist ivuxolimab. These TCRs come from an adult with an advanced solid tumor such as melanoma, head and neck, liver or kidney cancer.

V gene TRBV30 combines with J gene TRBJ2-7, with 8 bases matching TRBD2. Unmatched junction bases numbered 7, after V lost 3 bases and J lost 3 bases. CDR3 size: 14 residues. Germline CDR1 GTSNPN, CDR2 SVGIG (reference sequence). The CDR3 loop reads CAWRKRETSYEQYF. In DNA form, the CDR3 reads TGTGCCTGGAGGAAGCGGGAGACAAGCTACGAGCAGTACTTC.

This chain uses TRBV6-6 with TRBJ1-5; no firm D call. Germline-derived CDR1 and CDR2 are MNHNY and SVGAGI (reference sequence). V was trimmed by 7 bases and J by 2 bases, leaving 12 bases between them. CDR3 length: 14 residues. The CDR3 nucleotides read TGTGCCAGCAATGACGGACGCGGCAATCAGCCCCAGCATTTT. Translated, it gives CASNDGRGNQPQHF.

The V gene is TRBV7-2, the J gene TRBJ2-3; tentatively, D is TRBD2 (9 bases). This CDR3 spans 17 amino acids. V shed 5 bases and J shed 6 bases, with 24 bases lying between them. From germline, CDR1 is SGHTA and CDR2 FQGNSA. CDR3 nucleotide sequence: TGTGCCAGCAGCCCAGGGGGCGGGGGGGCCTTCGCGGATACGCAGTATTTT. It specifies CASSPGGGGAFADTQYF.

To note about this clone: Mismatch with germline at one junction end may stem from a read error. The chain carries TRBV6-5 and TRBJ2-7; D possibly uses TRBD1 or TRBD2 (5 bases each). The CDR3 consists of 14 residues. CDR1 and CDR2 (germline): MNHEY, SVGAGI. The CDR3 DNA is TGTACCAGCAGTTACTCGAGGGCAGGGTTTGAGCAGTACTTC. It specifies CTSSYSRAGFEQYF.

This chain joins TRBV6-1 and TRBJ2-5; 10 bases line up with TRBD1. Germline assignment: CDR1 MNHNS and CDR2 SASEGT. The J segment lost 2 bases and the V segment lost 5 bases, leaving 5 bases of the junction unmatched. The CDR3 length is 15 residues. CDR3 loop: CASSNRDRGQETQYF. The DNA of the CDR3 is TGTGCCAGCAGTAACCGGGACAGGGGACAAGAGACCCAGTACTTC.

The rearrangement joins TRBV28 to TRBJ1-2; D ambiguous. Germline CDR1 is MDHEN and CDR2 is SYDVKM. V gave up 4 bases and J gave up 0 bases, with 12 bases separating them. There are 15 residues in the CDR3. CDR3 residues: CASSSPPSPNYGYTF. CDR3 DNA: TGTGCCAGCAGTTCCCCGCCGTCACCTAACTATGGCTACACCTTC.

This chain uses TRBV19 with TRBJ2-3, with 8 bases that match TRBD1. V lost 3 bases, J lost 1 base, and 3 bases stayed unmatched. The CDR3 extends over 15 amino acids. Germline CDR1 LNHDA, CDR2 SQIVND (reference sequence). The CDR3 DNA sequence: TGTGCCAGTAGTATGGACAGGGCTGGCACAGATACGCAGTATTTT. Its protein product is CASSMDRAGTDTQYF. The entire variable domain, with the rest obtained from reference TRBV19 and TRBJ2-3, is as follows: DGGITQSPKYLFRKEGQNVTLSCEQNLNHDAMYWYRQDPGQGLRLIYYSQIVNDFQKGDIAEGYSVSREKKESFPLTVTSAQKNPTAFYLCASSMDRAGTDTQYFGPGTRLTVL.

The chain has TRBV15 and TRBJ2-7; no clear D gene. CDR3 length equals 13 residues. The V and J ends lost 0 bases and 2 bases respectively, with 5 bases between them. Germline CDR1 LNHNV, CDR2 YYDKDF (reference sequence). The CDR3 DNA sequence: TGTGCCACCAGCAGAGATGGGCCCTACGAGCAGTACTTC. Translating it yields CATSRDGPYEQYF.